Presented here are 19 T cell receptor beta chains from one specimen sequenced in a study of T cells in Graves' hyperthyroidism and ophthalmopathy. The source material, RNA transcripts, was used to amplify TCR beta CDR3 regions. Primed by the HTBI set, a first-round RT-PCR was run on the TCR CDR3. TCRdb processed the multiplex PCR reads anew with MiXCR; each CDR3 protein has one entry. Of under 700,000 distinct CDR3 sequences listed, 35% to 55% were seen once; the top ten hold about 7.9%. The sequencing input was peripheral blood or thyroid tissue (not recorded which). Source of these receptors: a woman aged 18-29 years with Graves' hyperthyroidism.

This clonotype came up a few times. The rearrangement joins TRBV20-1 to TRBJ2-7; tentatively, D is TRBD2 (7 bases). V gave up 6 bases and J gave up 6 bases, with 12 bases separating them. CDR1 and CDR2 (germline): DFQATT, SNEGSKA (reference sequence). This CDR3 spans 11 amino acids. The CDR3 reads CSARGGVEQYF. CDR3 coding DNA: TGCAGTGCCCGAGGGGGGGTCGAGCAGTACTTC.

This clonotype was counted at least ten times. V usage is TRBV5-1 and J usage is TRBJ1-4, with 7 positions matching TRBD1. CDR3 length: 15 residues. Germline V CDR1 and CDR2: SGHRS, YFSETQ. V lost 3 bases, J lost 8 bases, and 10 bases stayed unmatched. The chain's CDR3 is CASSYPTGPGEKLFF. The CDR3, as DNA: TGCGCCAGCAGCTATCCGACAGGGCCGGGGGAAAAACTGTTTTTT. Full variable domain (rest looked up from reference TRBV5-1 and TRBJ1-4): KAGVTQTPRYLIKTRGQQVTLSCSPISGHRSVSWYQQTPGQGLQFLFEYFSETQRNKGNFPGRFSGRQFSNSRSEMNVSTLELGDSALYLCASSYPTGPGEKLFFGSGTQLSVL.

This clonotype turned up a few times. Mismatch with germline at one junction end may stem from a read error. This chain joins TRBV15 and TRBJ2-2, with 8 positions matching TRBD2. This CDR3 region has 16 residues. CDR1 LNHNV and CDR2 YYDKDF come from the germline V gene (reference sequence). CDR3 residues: CATSRPGGSNTGELFF. In DNA, the CDR3 is TGTGCCACCAGCAGACCGGGGGGGTCGAACACTGGGGAGCTGTTTTTT.

V gene TRBV25-1 combines with J gene TRBJ2-1; 7 nucleotides agree with TRBD2. Trimming removed 8 bases from V and 5 bases from J; junction bases left unmatched: 6. The CDR3 sequence is 13 residues long. CDR1 and CDR2 (germline): MGHDK, SYGVNS. The CDR3 DNA follows: TGTGCCAGCTGCCTAGCGGCCCACAATGAGCAGTTCTTC. It codes for CASCLAAHNEQFF.

Note on this clonotype: This may be a read error, as it is one base from a much larger clone. The chain is built from TRBV7-9 and TRBJ2-6; no clear D. CDR3 length: 14 residues. The germline CDR1 and CDR2 sequences are SEHNR and FQNEAQ (reference sequence). As DNA, the CDR3 is TGTGCCTGCAGCGCCTCTTCTGGGGCCAACGTCCTGACTTTC. Protein sequence: CACSASSGANVLTF.

This clonotype was seen repeatedly, ten times or more. CDR3 nucleotide sequence: TGTGCCACCAGTGACTGGGGAGAAAAACTGTTTTTT. It specifies CATSDWGEKLFF. The chain couples TRBV24-1 to TRBJ1-4; D is unresolved. CDR3 length: 12 amino acids. Looked up from germline, CDR1 is KGHDR and CDR2 is SFDVKD. Trimming shortened V by 4 bases and J by 8 bases, and 7 bases separated the two germline ends.

The gene calls are TRBV29-1 and TRBJ2-5; TRBD2 is a possible D gene (7 bases). This CDR3 comprises 14 residues. The V and J ends lost 3 bases and 4 bases respectively, with 15 bases between them. The germline CDR1 and CDR2 sequences are SQVTM and ANQGSEA. The CDR3 here is CSVETGEGVETQYF. The CDR3 bases are TGCAGCGTTGAGACCGGGGAGGGGGTAGAGACCCAGTACTTC.

This clonotype was seen a handful of times. A read error may explain this, as a much larger clone is one base away. The gene calls are TRBV7-2 and TRBJ1-4; 7 nucleotides align to TRBD1. There are 15 residues in the CDR3. Unmatched junction bases numbered 5, after V lost 3 bases and J lost 4 bases. Germline CDR1 reads SGHTA; CDR2 reads FQGNSA. In DNA form, the CDR3 reads TGTGCCAGCAGCTTGACAGGGCAGGGTAATGAAAAACTGTTTTTT. This encodes CASSLTGQGNEKLFF.

V usage is TRBV2 and J usage is TRBJ2-7; no clear D. Trimming removed 4 bases at V and 5 bases at J, with 12 bases between. The CDR3 consists of 13 residues. The germline V gene encodes CDR1 SNHLY and CDR2 FYNNEI. CDR3 in DNA: TGTGCCAGCAGTGCAGGCCCCCTCAACGAGCAGTACTTC. Its translation is CASSAGPLNEQYF.

At least ten counts were recorded for this clonotype. The rearrangement uses TRBV29-1 and TRBJ1-2, with D possibly being TRBD1 (6 bases). In germline, CDR1 is SQVTM, CDR2 ANQGSEA. The CDR3 is made up of 14 amino acids. Trimming shortened V by 1 base and J by 4 bases, and 13 bases separated the two germline ends. CDR3 loop: CSVEGRQERYGYTF. CDR3 sequence (DNA): TGCAGCGTTGAAGGCCGACAGGAGCGCTATGGCTACACCTTC.

In the case of this clonotype: One end of the junction fails to match germline, which may point to a read error. The J gene is TRBJ2-5, the V gene TRBV5-4; D is uncertain. CDR1 is SGHNT, CDR2 YYREEE, per germline (reference sequence). CDR3 length equals 15 residues. The CDR3 DNA is TGTACCAGCAGCTCAGACATGGGGTTTCGGGAGACCCAGTACTTC. This gives the protein CTSSSDMGFRETQYF.

This clonotype has only one observation. At one boundary the junction diverges from the germline segment, which might be a read error. The chain couples TRBV19 to TRBJ1-6, with a possible D match to TRBD1 (6 bases). The CDR3 length is 11 residues. Germline CDR1 LNHDA, CDR2 SQIVND (reference sequence). CDR3 DNA: TGTGGCAGTACAGGGAGCTCACCCCTCCACTTT. This translates into CGSTGSSPLHF.

This clonotype was counted between two and nine times. The chain couples TRBV2 to TRBJ2-2; TRBD2 matches at 10 bases. Per the germline V gene, CDR1 is SNHLY and CDR2 is FYNNEI. V shed 6 bases, J shed 2 bases, and the junction held 6 bases outside the gene matches. The CDR3 is made up of 16 amino acids. DNA for the CDR3: TGTGCCAGCAGCATCGGACTAGCGGATAACACCGGGGAGCTGTTTTTT. It encodes CASSIGLADNTGELFF.

This clonotype was recorded many times. This chain joins TRBV15 and TRBJ1-1; weak D call: TRBD1 (6 bases). Germline-derived CDR1 and CDR2 are LNHNV and YYDKDF (reference sequence). The CDR3 runs 14 residues. Deletions cut 0 bases from V and 5 bases from J, with 10 bases between. DNA for the CDR3: TGTGCCACCAGCAGAGAGGGTGGACAGACTGAAGCTTTCTTT. As protein: CATSREGGQTEAFF.

Remarks on this clonotype: This clone may be a read error of a much larger clone one base away. The chain has TRBV10-3 and TRBJ2-6; D is unclear. CDR3 length equals 15 residues. Germline lookup yields CDR1 ENHRY and CDR2 SYGVKD. The germline V and J ends were trimmed by 5 bases and 0 bases, with 8 bases remaining between them. Here the CDR3 DNA reads TGTGCCATCAGTTCAAGGAGCTCTGGGGCCAACGTCCTGACTTTC. Translation gives CAISSRSSGANVLTF.

This clonotype was detected ten times or more. The chain joins TRBV7-8 to TRBJ2-7; 9 bases line up with TRBD2. Germline values: CDR1 SGHVS, CDR2 FQNEAQ. Trimming took 5 bases from V and 4 from J; bases not matched to a gene: 12. The length of the CDR3 is 16 residues. The CDR3 bases are TGTGCCAGCAGCCCGTCCCGCGGGAGGGCCAGTTACGAGCAGTACTTC. Translating it yields CASSPSRGRASYEQYF.

This clonotype appeared a few times. This chain links TRBV12-3 or TRBV12-4 with TRBJ2-7, with TRBD2 matching over 10 bases. The CDR3 is 15 residues long. Germline trimming cut 3 bases from V and 5 bases from J; bases unmatched to any gene: 7. DNA for the CDR3: TGTGCCAGCAGTTTTCCCCCTAGCGGGAGACACGAGCAGTACTTC. This gives the protein CASSFPPSGRHEQYF.

V gene TRBV5-5 combines with J gene TRBJ1-1; 7 nucleotides match TRBD1. V shed 1 base and J 1 base; nucleotides not matched to a gene: 4. CDR3 size: 15 residues. Germline CDR1 is SGHKS and CDR2 is YYEKEE (reference sequence). Here the CDR3 DNA reads TGTGCCAGCAGCTTGATGGGACAGAGGAACACTGAAGCTTTCTTT. It specifies CASSLMGQRNTEAFF.

This clonotype has ten or more counts. This chain connects TRBV29-1 to TRBJ1-4; D not resolved. The length of the CDR3 is 15 residues. CDR1 SQVTM and CDR2 ANQGSEA come from the germline V gene. The germline V and J ends were trimmed by 6 bases and 3 bases, with 17 bases remaining between them. Written as DNA, the CDR3 is TGCAGCGTCTCAGGCGGCGGCGGAGCTAATGAAAAACTGTTTTTT. Its translation: CSVSGGGGANEKLFF.